These 10 T cell receptor beta chains came from one sample sequenced in a study of blood T cell repertoires in COVID-19. The protocol was immunoSEQ multiplex PCR, while the TCRdb copy is restricted to in-frame clones and leaves out a portion. Found here are a few hundred thousand clones, more than 80% of them singletons; the top ten hold approximately 7.5%. Sequences were obtained from peripheral blood. These receptors originate from a woman aged 25 to 45 with COVID-19, enrolled during active disease.

This clone was seen once. The chain is built from TRBV4-1 and TRBJ2-3; 9 bases are shared with TRBD2. Germline CDR1 is MGHRA and CDR2 is YSYEKL. V shed 1 base and J 0 bases; nucleotides not matched to a gene: 11. The CDR3 is 19 residues long. As DNA, the CDR3 is TGCGCCAGCAGCCAAGCTGCAGCGGGAGGCGGGAGAAGCACAGATACGCAGTATTTT. This translates into CASSQAAAGGGRSTDTQYF.

For the CDR3, the DNA is TGTGCCAGTAGTACACAGGGCAAATTATTAAATGAGCAGTTCTTC. This gives the protein CASSTQGKLLNEQFF. The rearrangement uses TRBV19 and TRBJ2-1; D might be TRBD1 (6 bases). Trimming removed 4 bases at V and 7 bases at J, with 17 bases between. CDR1 and CDR2 from the germline V gene are LNHDA and SQIVND (reference sequence). The CDR3 totals 15 residues.

The chain has TRBV13 and TRBJ2-5; 8 bases agree with TRBD2. CDR3 size: 14 residues. Trimming cost V 5 bases and J 3 bases; bases outside gene matches: 5. Per germline, CDR1 PRHDT and CDR2 FYEKMQ (reference sequence). The CDR3 DNA reads as TGTGCCAGCAGCCTCGGACTAGCCAAAGAGACCCAGTACTTC. Its protein is CASSLGLAKETQYF.

This clone came up once. This sequence joins TRBV4-2 and TRBJ2-7; D may be TRBD1 (5 bases). Looked up from germline, CDR1 is LGHNA and CDR2 is YNFKEQ. V lost 1 base to trimming and J lost 5 bases, with 9 bases between them. The CDR3 is made up of 13 amino acids. Here the CDR3 DNA reads TGTGCCAGCAGCCAAGTGCAGGGCGACGAGCAGTACTTC. This sequence encodes CASSQVQGDEQYF.

The chain uses TRBV5-1 and TRBJ2-1; TRBD1 matches at 9 bases. The CDR3 sequence is 14 residues long. Losses at the gene ends were 1 base for V and 8 bases for J; bases not matched to a gene: 4. CDR1 is SGHRS, CDR2 YFSETQ, per germline. CDR3 in amino acids: CASSLWGQGYEQFF. The CDR3 DNA reads TGCGCCAGCAGCTTGTGGGGACAGGGATATGAGCAGTTCTTC.

As concerns this clone: The sample has other DNA sequences that encode this CDR3 too. The J gene is TRBJ2-1, the V gene TRBV9, with D unclear. Trimming left V 0 bases short and J 4 bases short, with 5 bases between. There are 13 residues in the CDR3. Germline loops: CDR1 SGDLS, CDR2 YYNGEE. The CDR3 reads CASSVAVYNEQFF. The CDR3 region has the DNA TGTGCCAGCAGCGTAGCGGTTTACAATGAGCAGTTCTTC.

V gene TRBV9 combines with J gene TRBJ2-6; 11 nucleotides agree with TRBD2. CDR3 length equals 19 residues. Germline V gene lookup returns CDR1 SGDLS and CDR2 YYNGEE. Trimming cost V 4 bases and J 0 bases; bases outside gene matches: 9. CDR3 sequence (DNA): TGTGCCAGCAGCAGGAACCCGGGACTAGCGGTCTCTGGGGCCAACGTCCTGACTTTC. Its protein product is CASSRNPGLAVSGANVLTF. The entire variable domain, with the rest obtained from reference TRBV9 and TRBJ2-6, is as follows: DSGVTQTPKHLITATGQRVTLRCSPRSGDLSVYWYQQSLDQGLQFLIQYYNGEERAKGNILERFSAQQFPDLHSELNLSSLELGDSALYFCASSRNPGLAVSGANVLTFGAGSRLTVL.

This chain joins TRBV18 and TRBJ1-1; D is possibly TRBD1 (6 bases). CDR1 KGHSH and CDR2 LQKENI come from the germline V gene. Trimming removed 6 bases from V and 2 bases from J, with 16 bases in between. CDR3 length: 15 amino acids. DNA of the CDR3: TGTGCCAGCTCCCTACGGACAGTTCTAAACACTGAAGCTTTCTTT. Its protein product is CASSLRTVLNTEAFF.

The chain employs TRBV12-3 or TRBV12-4 and TRBJ1-1; D not resolved. The CDR3 loop spans 11 amino acids. The V and J ends lost 5 bases and 10 bases respectively, with 11 bases between them. CDR3 nucleotides: TGTGCCAGCAGTATGAGGGAGGTAGCTTTCTTT. Translated: CASSMREVAFF.

The V call is TRBV7-3, the J call TRBJ2-1, with 9 bases matching TRBD2. Germline V gene lookup returns CDR1 SGHTA and CDR2 FQGTGA. The CDR3 is made up of 14 amino acids. V trimming: 3 bases; J trimming: 5 bases; junction bases outside the gene matches: 2. CDR3 in amino acids: CASSFAGGNNEQFF. CDR3 bases: TGTGCCAGCAGCTTTGCGGGAGGGAACAATGAGCAGTTCTTC. Looking up the rest from reference TRBV7-3 and TRBJ2-1 gives the full variable domain: GAGVSQTPSNKVTEKGKYVELRCDPISGHTALYWYRQSLGQGPEFLIYFQGTGAADDSGLPNDRFFAVRPEGSVSTLKIQRTERGDSAVYLCASSFAGGNNEQFFGPGTRLTVL.